One and the same sample provided the 30 T cell receptor beta chains below, sequenced in a study of glioma-infiltrating T cells. TCR alpha and beta CDR3 regions were amplified from RNA using iRepertoire nested multiplex PCR. TCRdb re-analysed the multiplex PCR reads in MiXCR, keeping a single row per CDR3 protein. The sample lists about 410,000 distinct CDR3 sequences; 41% were seen once. The sample was glioma tissue, nonneoplastic brain tissue, or PBMCs (not recorded which). The receptor source for this set is a human donor with low-grade glioma or glioblastoma, undergoing nonglioma brain surgery, or in good health (not recorded which).

This clonotype has a count of ten or more. The chain links TRBV6-5 to TRBJ2-1, with D tentatively TRBD1 or TRBD2 (6 bases each). CDR3 length: 15 residues. The germline V and J ends were trimmed by 0 bases and 5 bases, with 11 bases remaining between them. The germline gives CDR1 MNHEY, CDR2 SVGAGI. The CDR3 sequence: CASSYSGGQNNEQFF. The CDR3 DNA is TGTGCCAGCAGTTACTCGGGGGGACAAAACAATGAGCAGTTCTTC.

The rearrangement links TRBV6-1 to TRBJ2-2; D is uncertain. The germline V gene has CDR1 MNHNS and CDR2 SASEGT. This CDR3 is built from 14 residues. V shed 5 bases and J shed 4 bases, with 11 bases lying between them. Here the CDR3 reads CASSSDHSTGELFF. In DNA form, the CDR3 reads TGTGCCAGCAGTTCCGATCATAGCACCGGGGAGCTGTTTTTT.

The chain links TRBV27 to TRBJ2-1, with 9 bases identical to TRBD2. This CDR3 region has 18 residues. Germline lookup yields CDR1 MNHEY and CDR2 SMNVEV (reference sequence). The J segment lost 4 bases and the V segment lost 2 bases, leaving 12 bases of the junction unmatched. The DNA of the CDR3 is TGTGCCAGCAGTTTAGGTCTAGCGGGATCGTTTTCGTACAATGAGCAGTTCTTC. Protein: CASSLGLAGSFSYNEQFF.

V gene TRBV28 combines with J gene TRBJ1-6; the D gene is possibly TRBD1 (6 bases). Trimming pared 7 bases from V and 4 bases from J, leaving 20 bases between. This CDR3 has 17 amino acids. From germline, CDR1 is MDHEN and CDR2 SYDVKM. The CDR3 DNA is TGTGCCAGCACCGAAAGGTGGGGGGGCGCGTATAATTCACCCCTCCACTTT. This gives the protein CASTERWGGAYNSPLHF.

This clonotype was counted at least ten times. The germline gene is not matched at one end of the junction; a read error may be the cause. The CDR3 DNA reads TGTGCCAGCAGTGTATGGGCCTCAAAGACCCAGTACTTC. This codes for CASSVWASKTQYF. The chain links TRBV28 to TRBJ2-5, with no clear D. In germline, CDR1 is MDHEN, CDR2 SYDVKM. The CDR3 has 13 residues.

This chain uses TRBV7-8 with TRBJ2-1; TRBD1 or TRBD2 may be the D gene (6 bases each). The CDR3 spans 13 residues. The germline CDR1 and CDR2 sequences are SGHVS and FQNEAQ. Between the trimmed V and J ends, which lost 2 bases and 9 bases, there was a span of 11 bases. CDR3 nucleotides: TGTGCCAGCAGCTTATTGGGGGGCGGTGAGCAGTTCTTC. This codes for CASSLLGGGEQFF. Full variable domain (remainder filled in from reference TRBV7-8 and TRBJ2-1): GAGVSQSPRYKVAKRGQDVALRCDPISGHVSLFWYQQALGQGPEFLTYFQNEAQLDKSGLPSDRFFAERPEGSVSTLKIQRTQQEDSAVYLCASSLLGGGEQFFGPGTRLTVL.

This chain connects TRBV7-9 to TRBJ2-5; perhaps TRBD2 as D (5 bases). V was pared by 5 bases and J by 1 base, with 11 bases between. The CDR3 has 14 amino acids. The germline CDR1 and CDR2 sequences are SEHNR and FQNEAQ (reference sequence). The CDR3 DNA follows: TGTGCCAGCAGCCGGGGAGCGCTCCAAGAGACCCAGTACTTC. This codes for CASSRGALQETQYF.

This clonotype has a handful of counts. The chain links TRBV4-1 to TRBJ2-7; D not resolved. Trimming removed 5 bases from V and 3 bases from J, with 14 bases in between. This CDR3 has 14 amino acids. CDR1 MGHRA and CDR2 YSYEKL come from the germline V gene. The CDR3 DNA sequence: TGCGCCAGCAGCTACGGCGTGATCGGCTACGAGCAGTACTTC. As protein: CASSYGVIGYEQYF.

The rearrangement joins TRBV19 to TRBJ2-5; TRBD2 matches 9 bases. The CDR3 runs 15 residues. Losses at the gene ends were 4 bases for V and 3 bases for J; bases not matched to a gene: 6. Germline V gives CDR1 LNHDA, CDR2 SQIVND (reference sequence). The CDR3 DNA sequence: TGTGCCAGTAGTACTGGTAGCGGGAGAAAAGAGACCCAGTACTTC. Amino acid sequence: CASSTGSGRKETQYF. The full variable domain, in which reference TRBV19 and TRBJ2-5 provide the parts outside the CDR3, is DGGITQSPKYLFRKEGQNVTLSCEQNLNHDAMYWYRQDPGQGLRLIYYSQIVNDFQKGDIAEGYSVSREKKESFPLTVTSAQKNPTAFYLCASSTGSGRKETQYFGPGTRLLVL.

This clonotype has a handful of counts. The CDR3 here is CASSWGAEETQYF. The CDR3 DNA sequence: TGCGCCAGCAGCTGGGGGGCAGAAGAGACCCAGTACTTC. The chain uses TRBV5-1 and TRBJ2-5; D tentatively fits TRBD1 or TRBD2 (6 bases each). The V end lost 3 bases, the J end lost 3 bases, and 9 bases lay between the germline ends. Germline V gene sequence: CDR1 SGHRS, CDR2 YFSETQ. This CDR3 contains 13 residues.

This clonotype occurred once. The chain combines TRBV19 with TRBJ2-7; D may be TRBD1 (7 bases). This CDR3 has 14 amino acids. Per the germline V gene, CDR1 is LNHDA and CDR2 is SQIVND (reference sequence). The germline V and J ends were trimmed by 8 bases and 1 base, with 15 bases remaining between them. DNA for the CDR3: TGTGCCAGTTCTGGGCGGGACAGATCCTACGAGCAGTACTTC. Its translation is CASSGRDRSYEQYF.

This clonotype occurred many times. The CDR3, as DNA: TGTGCCAGCAGTCCCCAGAGACTAGCGGGATTTCCCAGGTGGCAGTATTTT. This translates into CASSPQRLAGFPRWQYF. The V gene is TRBV27, the J gene TRBJ2-3, with 11 bases identical to TRBD2. Germline V gene lookup returns CDR1 MNHEY and CDR2 SMNVEV (reference sequence). The CDR3 is 17 amino acids. Trimming removed 5 bases from V and 11 bases from J; junction bases left unmatched: 18.

This clonotype was counted only a few times. The rearrangement joins TRBV28 to TRBJ2-5, with D possibly TRBD1 on 5 matching bases. Trimming cost V 3 bases and J 2 bases, with 10 bases left between them. The germline V gene has CDR1 MDHEN and CDR2 SYDVKM. The CDR3 is 14 residues long. The CDR3 coding sequence is TGTGCCAGCAGTTTTGACAGATCACAAGAGACCCAGTACTTC. Its protein is CASSFDRSQETQYF.

This clonotype came up many times. The chain links TRBV6-1 to TRBJ2-1, with D unclear. Germline loops: CDR1 MNHNS, CDR2 SASEGT. V was cut by 9 bases and J by 0 bases, with 12 bases left in between. CDR3 length equals 14 residues. CDR3 sequence (DNA): TGTGCCAGTCGGTACGGGTTCTCCTACAATGAGCAGTTCTTC. Its translation: CASRYGFSYNEQFF.

This chain joins TRBV20-1 and TRBJ2-3, with TRBD2 matching over 7 bases. Trimming removed 0 bases from V and 4 bases from J; junction bases left unmatched: 4. CDR1 and CDR2 from the germline V gene are DFQATT and SNEGSKA (reference sequence). The CDR3 has 14 residues. CDR3 DNA: TGCAGTGCTAGAGAACTAGCGAGGGCAGATACGCAGTATTTT. The encoded protein is CSARELARADTQYF.

The gene calls are TRBV6-6 and TRBJ2-7; TRBD2 might be the D (6 bases). Germline V lookup: CDR1 MNHNY, CDR2 SVGAGI (reference sequence). This CDR3 comprises 14 residues. The germline V and J ends were trimmed by 5 bases and 7 bases, with 18 bases remaining between them. The CDR3 DNA reads TGTGCCAGCAGTCTTTGGATGGAGGGGAGGGAGCAGTACTTC. Its protein is CASSLWMEGREQYF.

The chain has TRBV28 and TRBJ2-7; D gene unclear. Germline-derived CDR1 and CDR2 are MDHEN and SYDVKM. The CDR3 contains 14 residues. The V and J ends lost 1 base and 9 bases respectively, with 16 bases between them. The CDR3 DNA reads as TGTGCCAGCAGTTTATCCAGGCAGTCCTCTGGGCAGTACTTC. Translation: CASSLSRQSSGQYF.

There are a few counts of this clonotype. The gene calls are TRBV24-1 and TRBJ2-2; no definite D call. Trimming left V 1 base short and J 5 bases short, with 7 bases between. The CDR3 has 14 residues. In germline, CDR1 is KGHDR, CDR2 SFDVKD. The chain's CDR3 is CATSDLWQTGELFF. CDR3 in DNA: TGTGCCACCAGTGATTTATGGCAAACCGGGGAGCTGTTTTTT.

This clonotype was observed a handful of times. The chain carries TRBV15 and TRBJ2-5, with 12 bases identical to TRBD2. CDR3 length equals 15 residues. The J segment lost 6 bases and the V segment lost 0 bases, leaving 2 bases of the junction unmatched. Germline lookup yields CDR1 LNHNV and CDR2 YYDKDF (reference sequence). This chain's CDR3 is CATSRETSGSQTQYF. The CDR3 nucleotides are TGTGCCACCAGCAGAGAGACTAGCGGGAGTCAGACCCAGTACTTC.

This clonotype turned up a few times. The chain uses TRBV20-1 and TRBJ1-1, with TRBD1 matching 11 bases. CDR3 length: 14 amino acids. CDR1 and CDR2 from the germline V gene are DFQATT and SNEGSKA (reference sequence). The CDR3 loop is CRAPGQGGDTEAFF. CDR3 nucleotide sequence: TGCAGGGCACCGGGACAGGGGGGGGACACTGAAGCTTTCTTT.

The V and J genes are TRBV29-1 and TRBJ2-3, with 7 positions matching TRBD2. With V trimmed by 8 bases and J by 3 bases, 2 bases remained unmatched. Germline V gene data show CDR1 as SQVTM and CDR2 as ANQGSEA. The CDR3 totals 11 residues. CDR3 in DNA: TGCAGCTCGCGGGAGACAGATACGCAGTATTTT. Protein product: CSSRETDTQYF.

The table lists this clonotype with a few counts. V and J are TRBV3-1 and TRBJ1-1; 7 nucleotides align to TRBD1. The length of the CDR3 is 16 residues. V dropped 0 bases and J dropped 0; count of bases not matched to a gene: 4. From germline, CDR1 is LGHDT and CDR2 YNNKEL (reference sequence). DNA of the CDR3: TGTGCCAGCAGCCAAGAGGAACAGGGGATGAACACTGAAGCTTTCTTT. Its protein is CASSQEEQGMNTEAFF.

Regarding this clonotype: A read error may explain this, as a much larger clone is one base away. V is TRBV27 and J is TRBJ2-5; D uncertain. The length of the CDR3 is 12 residues. Per germline, CDR1 MNHEY and CDR2 SMNVEV (reference sequence). The CDR3 bases are TGTGCCAGCGGTTTTTTTGGCGAGACCCAGTACTTC. Protein sequence: CASGFFGETQYF.

A note on this clonotype: This may arise from a read error, as a much more abundant clone is one base away. The chain combines TRBV20-1 with TRBJ1-1, with 7 bases matching TRBD1. The CDR3 has 14 residues. CDR1 is DFQATT and CDR2 is SNEGSKA in the germline V gene (reference sequence). The CDR3 is CSDIRGHINTQAFF. The CDR3 nucleotides read TGCAGTGATATTAGGGGGCATATAAACACTCAAGCTTTCTTT.

The CDR3 nucleotides are TGTGCCAGCAGCTTAGCCGCGGACCTCCCCTACGAGCAGTACTTC. Translation: CASSLAADLPYEQYF. V and J are TRBV7-9 and TRBJ2-7, with D uncertain. Trimming removed 0 bases at V and 2 bases at J, with 11 bases between. The CDR3 is made up of 15 amino acids. Germline assignment: CDR1 SEHNR and CDR2 FQNEAQ (reference sequence).

This clonotype showed up just once. The chain joins TRBV28 to TRBJ1-2; no clear D. The V end was cut by 4 bases, the J end by 7 bases, with 13 bases between. Germline loops: CDR1 MDHEN, CDR2 SYDVKM. This CDR3 has 13 amino acids. The CDR3 DNA is TGTGCCAGCAGTTCCGGGCCCTTAGGTGGCTACACCTTC. Translated: CASSSGPLGGYTF.

The sample holds a few counts of this clonotype. The rearrangement uses TRBV20-1 and TRBJ1-5, with 9 bases fitting TRBD1. The CDR3 loop spans 15 amino acids. With V trimmed by 5 bases and J by 7 bases, 12 bases remained unmatched. The germline V gene encodes CDR1 DFQATT and CDR2 SNEGSKA (reference sequence). The CDR3 protein is CSAFPDRDRAQPQHF. CDR3 nucleotides: TGCAGTGCTTTTCCCGACCGGGACAGGGCACAGCCCCAGCATTTT.

The V gene is TRBV10-3, the J gene TRBJ1-5, with D possibly being TRBD1 (6 bases). The germline V gene encodes CDR1 ENHRY and CDR2 SYGVKD. This CDR3 is built from 13 residues. Trimming left V 9 bases short and J 0 bases short, with 9 bases between. In DNA, the CDR3 is TGTGCCATGGCGGGACATAGCAATCAGCCCCAGCATTTT. It codes for CAMAGHSNQPQHF.

The rearrangement uses TRBV30 and TRBJ2-7, with TRBD2 identical over 8 bases. In germline, CDR1 is GTSNPN, CDR2 SVGIG (reference sequence). V shed 7 bases, J shed 6 bases, and the junction held 11 bases outside the gene matches. This CDR3 has 13 amino acids. CDR3 in amino acids: CASSGSPAGEQYF. The CDR3 DNA reads as TGTGCCTCGAGCGGGAGTCCCGCCGGCGAGCAGTACTTC.

The V and J genes are TRBV5-1 and TRBJ1-1, with 8 bases matching TRBD1. V was pared by 5 bases and J by 6 bases, with 12 bases of the junction left unmatched. The CDR3 contains 15 residues. Germline V gives CDR1 SGHRS, CDR2 YFSETQ. The CDR3 sequence is CASRESGGALSEAFF. The CDR3 nucleotides read TGCGCCAGCAGGGAGTCAGGGGGCGCGCTCTCTGAAGCTTTCTTT.